This is a list of T cell receptor beta chains from one sample in a study of blood T cell repertoires in COVID-19. Sequencing was performed with immunoSEQ multiplex PCR; in TCRdb, only in-frame clones are kept and a portion is missing. In the table there are roughly 120,000 clones, less than 85% of which are singletons. Sequenced material: peripheral blood. The receptors originated from an elderly woman with acute or convalescent COVID-19. The CDR3 runs from the conserved cysteine through the conserved F or W. The D gene is left open where the match is weak. A row's size may be missing; if present it is once, few, many or a size class.

D gene: TRBD1
J gene: TRBJ2-7
clone size: few
V gene: TRBV10-3
CDR3 DNA: TGTGCCATCAGTGAGTCTGACAGGGGCAGCTCCTACGAGCAGTACTTC
CDR3 protein: CAISESDRGSSYEQYF

D gene: TRBD1
J gene: TRBJ1-4
clone size: .
V gene: TRBV6-5
CDR3 DNA: TGTGCCAGCAGTTACTCGGGACAGTCTAATGAAAAACTGTTTTTT
CDR3 protein: CASSYSGQSNEKLFF

D gene: TRBD1
J gene: TRBJ1-2
clone size: .
V gene: TRBV3-1/TRBV3-2
CDR3 DNA: TGTGCCAGCAGGAACCACGACAGGGCCTATGGCTACACCTTC
CDR3 protein: CASRNHDRAYGYTF

D gene: TRBD1
J gene: TRBJ2-1
clone size: .
V gene: TRBV28
CDR3 DNA: TGTGCCAGCAGTCTGGGGGACAGATACAATGAGCAGTTCTTC
CDR3 protein: CASSLGDRYNEQFF

D gene: .
J gene: TRBJ2-2
clone size: few
V gene: TRBV5-1
CDR3 DNA: TGCGCCAGCAGCTTGGCCGAGCCCTCGTCCGGGGAGCTGTTTTTT
CDR3 protein: CASSLAEPSSGELFF

D gene: .
J gene: TRBJ1-2
clone size: .
V gene: TRBV6-5
CDR3 DNA: TGTGCCACCGAGAACTATGGCTACACCTTC
CDR3 protein: CATENYGYTF

D gene: TRBD1
J gene: TRBJ1-5
clone size: .
V gene: TRBV18
CDR3 DNA: TGTGCCAGCTCACCACTTGACAGGGGCGGCCAGCCCCAGCATTTT
CDR3 protein: CASSPLDRGGQPQHF

D gene: TRBD2
J gene: TRBJ2-5
clone size: once
V gene: TRBV5-8
CDR3 DNA: TGTGCCAGCGGACCCCCTGCGGGGGGGCCGGAGACCCAGTACTTC
CDR3 protein: CASGPPAGGPETQYF

D gene: .
J gene: TRBJ1-2
clone size: .
V gene: TRBV5-1
CDR3 DNA: TGCGCCAGCAGCTTAGTGAGTAACTATGGCTACACCTTC
CDR3 protein: CASSLVSNYGYTF

D gene: TRBD1
J gene: TRBJ2-5
clone size: few
V gene: TRBV2
CDR3 DNA: TGTGCCAGCAGCAGAACAGGGGGGAGGGAGACCCAGTACTTC
CDR3 protein: CASSRTGGRETQYF

D gene: TRBD2
J gene: TRBJ2-5
clone size: .
V gene: TRBV5-1
CDR3 DNA: TGCGCCAGCAGCCGTAAAACTCTTACGGGACTAGCGGGAGGGCCGGGGGAGACCCAGTACTTC
CDR3 protein: CASSRKTLTGLAGGPGETQYF

D gene: TRBD2
J gene: TRBJ2-1
clone size: .
V gene: TRBV6-2/TRBV6-3
CDR3 DNA: TGTGCCAGCAGTTACTCGTGGACTAGCGGGAGTAGCGACAATGAGCAGTTCTTC
CDR3 protein: CASSYSWTSGSSDNEQFF

D gene: .
J gene: TRBJ1-5
clone size: .
V gene: TRBV6-1
CDR3 DNA: TGTGCCAGCAGTGACATCTGGACAGTTCAGCAGCCCCAGCATTTT
CDR3 protein: CASSDIWTVQQPQHF

D gene: .
J gene: TRBJ2-7
clone size: once
V gene: TRBV18
CDR3 DNA: TGTGCCAGCTCACCAGCGATGGGGGGCTACGAGCAGTACTTC
CDR3 protein: CASSPAMGGYEQYF

D gene: TRBD2
J gene: TRBJ2-1
clone size: .
V gene: TRBV25-1
CDR3 DNA: TGTGCCAGCAGTGACCCCGGGACTAGCGGGGGGGCGAGTTATGAGCAGTTCTTC
CDR3 protein: CASSDPGTSGGASYEQFF

D gene: TRBD2
J gene: TRBJ2-1
clone size: once
V gene: TRBV6-2/TRBV6-3
CDR3 DNA: TGTGCCAGCAGTTATGGACTAGCGGGGGCTCACTACAATGAGCAGTTCTTC
CDR3 protein: CASSYGLAGAHYNEQFF

D gene: TRBD2
J gene: TRBJ2-3
clone size: .
V gene: TRBV6-5
CDR3 DNA: TGTGCCAGCGAACTAGCGGGTACAGATACGCAGTATTTT
CDR3 protein: CASELAGTDTQYF

D gene: .
J gene: TRBJ1-5
clone size: .
V gene: TRBV7-8
CDR3 DNA: TGTGCCAGCAGCTTAGGGGCCGCTAGCAATCAGCCCCAGCATTTT
CDR3 protein: CASSLGAASNQPQHF

D gene: .
J gene: TRBJ2-3
clone size: .
V gene: TRBV28
CDR3 DNA: TGTGCCAGCAGTTTTGGCTTCACAGATACGCAGTATTTT
CDR3 protein: CASSFGFTDTQYF

D gene: TRBD1
J gene: TRBJ2-3
clone size: .
V gene: TRBV24-1
CDR3 DNA: TGTGCCACCAGTGATGGGGCAGGGGGCAGCGCAGATACGCAGTATTTT
CDR3 protein: CATSDGAGGSADTQYF

D gene: TRBD1
J gene: TRBJ1-5
clone size: .
V gene: TRBV7-2
CDR3 DNA: TGTGCCAGCAGCTTAAGGCAGGGGGTAGGACAGCCCCAGCATTTT
CDR3 protein: CASSLRQGVGQPQHF

D gene: .
J gene: TRBJ2-7
clone size: .
V gene: TRBV6-2/TRBV6-3
CDR3 DNA: TGTGCCAGCAGCCCACCCCGCGGATCGGCGGGCCGGGACGAGCAGTACTTC
CDR3 protein: CASSPPRGSAGRDEQYF

D gene: TRBD1
J gene: TRBJ1-3
clone size: .
V gene: TRBV28
CDR3 DNA: TGTGCCAGCAGTTCCCCGACAGGGGCCGGAAACACCATATATTTT
CDR3 protein: CASSSPTGAGNTIYF

D gene: TRBD1
J gene: TRBJ1-2
clone size: few
V gene: TRBV5-1
CDR3 DNA: TGCGCCAGCAGCTTGAGGGACAGGGGGCTTTCGGCCGCTTATGGCTACACCTTC
CDR3 protein: CASSLRDRGLSAAYGYTF

D gene: TRBD1
J gene: TRBJ2-7
clone size: .
V gene: TRBV9
CDR3 DNA: TGTGCCAGCAGCGTAAGGGGGACAGATACTTACGAGCAGTACTTC
CDR3 protein: CASSVRGTDTYEQYF

D gene: .
J gene: TRBJ2-2
clone size: once
V gene: TRBV27
CDR3 DNA: TGTGCCAGCAGACAGGGCGCCGGGGAGCTGTTTTTT
CDR3 protein: CASRQGAGELFF

D gene: .
J gene: TRBJ2-7
clone size: once
V gene: TRBV11-2
CDR3 DNA: TGTGCCAGCAGCCTAATGCAGGGTACCTACGAGCAGTACTTC
CDR3 protein: CASSLMQGTYEQYF

D gene: .
J gene: TRBJ1-1
clone size: .
V gene: TRBV19
CDR3 DNA: TGTGCCAGTAGTCGCGCCGGGACATTCTTT
CDR3 protein: CASSRAGTFF